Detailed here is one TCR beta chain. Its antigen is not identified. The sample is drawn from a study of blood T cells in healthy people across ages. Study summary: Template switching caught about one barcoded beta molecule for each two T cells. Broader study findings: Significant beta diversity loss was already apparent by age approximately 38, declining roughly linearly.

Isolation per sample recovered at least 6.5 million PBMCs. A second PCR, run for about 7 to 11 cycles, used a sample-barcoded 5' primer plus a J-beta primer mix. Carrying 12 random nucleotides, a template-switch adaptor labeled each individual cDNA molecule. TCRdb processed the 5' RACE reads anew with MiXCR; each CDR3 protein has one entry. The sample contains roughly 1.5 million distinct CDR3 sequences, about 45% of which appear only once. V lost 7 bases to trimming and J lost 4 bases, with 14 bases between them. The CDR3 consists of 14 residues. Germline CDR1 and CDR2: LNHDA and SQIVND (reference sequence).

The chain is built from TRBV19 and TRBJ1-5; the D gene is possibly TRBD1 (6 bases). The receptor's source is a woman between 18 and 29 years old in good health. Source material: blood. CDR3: CASNRDLANQPQHF. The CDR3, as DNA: TGTGCCAGTAACAGGGACTTAGCAAATCAGCCCCAGCATTTT.